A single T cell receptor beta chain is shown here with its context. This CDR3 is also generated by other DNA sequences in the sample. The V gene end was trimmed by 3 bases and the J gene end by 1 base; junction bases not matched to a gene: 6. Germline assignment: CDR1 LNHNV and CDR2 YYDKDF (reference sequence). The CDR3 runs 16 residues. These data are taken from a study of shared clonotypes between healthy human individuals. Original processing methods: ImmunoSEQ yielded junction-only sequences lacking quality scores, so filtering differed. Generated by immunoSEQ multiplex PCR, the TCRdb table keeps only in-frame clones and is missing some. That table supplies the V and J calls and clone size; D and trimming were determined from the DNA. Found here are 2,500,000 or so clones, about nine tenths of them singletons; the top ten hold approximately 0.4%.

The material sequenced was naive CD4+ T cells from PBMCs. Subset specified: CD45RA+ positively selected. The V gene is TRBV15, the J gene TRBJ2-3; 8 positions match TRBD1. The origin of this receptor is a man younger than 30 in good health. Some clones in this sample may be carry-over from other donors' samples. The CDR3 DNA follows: TGTGCCACCAGCAGGAGACAGGGGTTGGGCACAGATACGCAGTATTTT. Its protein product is CATSRRQGLGTDTQYF.